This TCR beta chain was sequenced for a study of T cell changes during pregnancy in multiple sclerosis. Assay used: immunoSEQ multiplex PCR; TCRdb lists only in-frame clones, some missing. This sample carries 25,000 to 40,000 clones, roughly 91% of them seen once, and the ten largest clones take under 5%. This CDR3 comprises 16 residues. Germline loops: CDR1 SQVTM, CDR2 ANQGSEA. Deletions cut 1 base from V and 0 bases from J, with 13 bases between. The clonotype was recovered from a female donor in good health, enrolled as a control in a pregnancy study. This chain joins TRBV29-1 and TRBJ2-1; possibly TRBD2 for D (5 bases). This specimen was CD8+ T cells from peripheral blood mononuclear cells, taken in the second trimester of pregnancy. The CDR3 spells CSVEGERRSSYNEQFF. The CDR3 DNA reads TGCAGCGTTGAAGGGGAGCGGAGGAGCTCCTACAATGAGCAGTTCTTC.